These 22 T cell receptor beta chains originate from one sample sequenced in a study of monozygotic twins with inflammatory bowel disease (dated by TCRdb to about 2019). The library was made by 5' RACE. The run used an Illumina HiSeq 2500. TCRdb reprocessed the reads; each CDR3 protein sequence makes one entry, and DNA is unavailable. The table of this sample itemizes around 190,000 distinct CDR3 sequences. Around 1.5% of the sample is held by the ten biggest clonotypes. Input material: blood. These TCRs come from a human donor with ulcerative colitis or Crohn's disease, or a healthy co-twin of an affected twin (not recorded which).

The chain combines TRBV12-3 or TRBV12-4 with TRBJ2-1; the D call from TCRdb, TRBD2, cannot be confirmed without DNA. The CDR3 is 14 amino acids. CDR3 protein: CASSFGGRYNEQFF.

The genes are TRBV4-1 and TRBJ1-5. The germline gives CDR1 MGHRA, CDR2 YSYEKL. The CDR3 consists of 15 residues. The CDR3 region is CASSQGTDGYQPQHF.

The genes are TRBV28 and TRBJ2-6; lacking DNA, the TRBD1 call made by TCRdb goes unchecked. This CDR3 region has 16 residues. Germline V gene lookup returns CDR1 MDHEN and CDR2 SYDVKM. The CDR3 sequence is CASSRQGSAGANVLTF.

This chain uses TRBV7-9 with TRBJ2-1. From germline, CDR1 is SEHNR and CDR2 FQNEAQ (reference sequence). The CDR3 runs 14 residues. This chain's CDR3 is CASSQRTFSNEQFF.

V is TRBV29-1 and J is TRBJ2-1; there is no DNA to check the TCRdb D call of TRBD1. The CDR3 covers 13 residues. Per the germline V gene, CDR1 is SQVTM and CDR2 is ANQGSEA. The CDR3: CSSEGGLYNEQFF.

This sequence joins TRBV9 and TRBJ2-1. Germline V lookup: CDR1 SGDLS, CDR2 YYNGEE. There are 12 residues in the CDR3. This chain's CDR3 is CASSDRVDEQFF.

This chain joins TRBV19 and TRBJ1-2. The CDR3 sequence is 13 residues long. Germline CDR1 and CDR2: LNHDA and SQIVND (reference sequence). CDR3 loop: CASISNSGYGYTF.

The chain links TRBV27 to TRBJ2-3; the TCRdb D gene call, TRBD2, has no DNA to confirm it. The germline gives CDR1 MNHEY, CDR2 SMNVEV (reference sequence). The CDR3 is 14 residues long. The CDR3 protein is CASSTKLVTDTQYF.

V gene TRBV7-7 combines with J gene TRBJ2-3; with no DNA, the TCRdb D assignment of TRBD1 cannot be verified. The CDR3 spans 13 residues. Germline CDR1 SSHAT, CDR2 FNYEAQ (reference sequence). The CDR3 reads CASSFSPGDTQYF.

The chain employs TRBV20-1 and TRBJ2-3; absent DNA, TCRdb's TRBD1 call cannot be checked. This CDR3 has 14 amino acids. Looked up from germline, CDR1 is DFQATT and CDR2 is SNEGSKA (reference sequence). The chain's CDR3 is CSATDRTHTDTQYF.

The chain recombines TRBV19 with TRBJ1-3; the D gene TCRdb calls, TRBD1, cannot be checked with no DNA. CDR3 size: 18 residues. Per the germline V gene, CDR1 is LNHDA and CDR2 is SQIVND (reference sequence). The CDR3 protein is CASSIDGAPGRSGNTIYF.

The chain combines TRBV5-1 with TRBJ2-1; TCRdb lists TRBD1, though no DNA is available to test this call. In germline, CDR1 is SGHRS, CDR2 YFSETQ. The CDR3 extends over 16 amino acids. The CDR3 spells CASSLAGRVGDNEQFF.

This chain connects TRBV7-9 to TRBJ2-3. This CDR3 has 15 amino acids. CDR1 SEHNR and CDR2 FQNEAQ come from the germline V gene (reference sequence). This chain's CDR3 is CASSLGLAYTDTQYF.

This chain joins TRBV5-5 and TRBJ2-3; TCRdb picks TRBD1, but there is no DNA to check that call. The germline CDR1 and CDR2 sequences are SGHKS and YYEKEE (reference sequence). The CDR3 totals 16 residues. The CDR3 protein is CASSLGPTGLGDTQYF.

The chain recombines TRBV29-1 with TRBJ2-3; the D call of TRBD1 rests on TCRdb alone, since no DNA is present to check it. Germline V lookup: CDR1 SQVTM, CDR2 ANQGSEA. The CDR3 totals 12 residues. The CDR3 is CSVGAFTDTQYF.

The chain joins TRBV3-1 to TRBJ1-1; TCRdb picks TRBD1, but there is no DNA to check that call. Germline V gives CDR1 LGHDT, CDR2 YNNKEL (reference sequence). The CDR3 spans 14 residues. The CDR3 loop is CASSQVDRGTEAFF.

The V call is TRBV12-3 or TRBV12-4, the J call TRBJ1-5. The CDR3 contains 17 residues. CDR3: CASSLGGLLGSNQPQHF.

The CDR3 protein is CSASRPSGGALGNEQFF. V usage is TRBV20-1 and J usage is TRBJ2-1; TCRdb reports TRBD2, a call that lacks DNA to check it against. Germline CDR1 and CDR2: DFQATT and SNEGSKA (reference sequence). The CDR3 totals 17 residues.

This chain links TRBV5-1 with TRBJ2-7. There are 12 residues in the CDR3. CDR1 is SGHRS and CDR2 is YFSETQ in the germline V gene. This CDR3 is CASRGTAYEQYF.

CDR3 region: CASTFSSFWVGGNTDTQYF. V usage is TRBV12-3 or TRBV12-4 and J usage is TRBJ2-3; there is no DNA to check the TCRdb D call of TRBD2. CDR3 size: 19 residues.

The chain couples TRBV2 to TRBJ1-5; TCRdb calls TRBD1, which cannot be checked without DNA. Looked up from germline, CDR1 is SNHLY and CDR2 is FYNNEI. The CDR3 is 14 amino acids. The CDR3 protein is CASSEPGSNQPQHF.

The chain couples TRBV12-3 or TRBV12-4 to TRBJ1-5. The CDR3 contains 15 residues. CDR3 sequence reads: CASSLHTGPNQPQHF.